Sequencing of this TCR beta chain was carried out in a study of T cells after yellow fever vaccination. Looking at the study overall: Fractions of limited cellularity were prepared by means of SMART-Seq v4 Ultra Low Input.

The study, taken as a whole, reports: By day 5 rather than day 15, the secondary response had peaked, though it was weaker. The booster response re-showed most primary clones: 96% CD4, 88% CD8.

As for this clonotype: The antigen is not known.

V lost 1 base, J lost 4 bases, and 22 bases lay in between. The CDR3 length is 17 residues. CDR1 and CDR2 (germline): SQVTM, ANQGSEA. 5'RACE template switching produced TCR cDNA carrying a universal primer site and UMIs. TCRdb reprocessed the 5' RACE reads via MiXCR and lists one record per CDR3 protein. The sample shows approximately 510,000 distinct CDR3 sequences, around a fifth of them seen only once. V is TRBV29-1 and J is TRBJ2-5; maybe TRBD1 (5 bases). This clonotype was sampled from a man younger than 35 who received the YFV17D yellow fever vaccine. The sequencing used PBMCs, collected more than 20 days after the first yellow fever vaccination. The CDR3 DNA reads as TGCAGCGTTGAAGTGGCGTGGCCAGGGCCCCGAGGAGAGACCCAGTACTTC. As protein: CSVEVAWPGPRGETQYF.